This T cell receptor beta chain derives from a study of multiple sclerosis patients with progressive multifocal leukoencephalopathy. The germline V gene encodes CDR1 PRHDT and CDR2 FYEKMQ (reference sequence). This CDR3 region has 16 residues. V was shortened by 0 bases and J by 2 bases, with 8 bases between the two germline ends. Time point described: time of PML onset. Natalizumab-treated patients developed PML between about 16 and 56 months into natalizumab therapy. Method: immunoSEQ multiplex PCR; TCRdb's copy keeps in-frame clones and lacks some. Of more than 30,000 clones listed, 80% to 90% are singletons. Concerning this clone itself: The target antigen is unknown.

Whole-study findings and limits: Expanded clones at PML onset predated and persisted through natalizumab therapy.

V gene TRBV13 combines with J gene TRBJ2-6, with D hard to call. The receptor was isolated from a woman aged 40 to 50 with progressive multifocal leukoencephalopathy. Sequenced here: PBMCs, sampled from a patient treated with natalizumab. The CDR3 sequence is CASSLGGRPGANVLTF. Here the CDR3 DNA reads TGTGCCAGCAGCTTAGGTGGTCGACCTGGGGCCAACGTCCTGACTTTC.